One T cell receptor (beta chain) is described in this entry. There is no known antigen for this receptor. Base qualities are not provided; no much larger clone lies one nucleotide away. Samples from volunteer blood donors who had recovered from COVID-19 were contributed by a second Seattle source. The collaborating institutions used their own protocols to collect whole blood in K2EDTA tubes. Collaborator samples were shipped for TCRbeta analysis as frozen whole blood, isolated PBMCs, or DNA extracted from either sample type. This entry comes from a study of blood T cell repertoires in COVID-19 (TCRdb year 2020). Study-level background: Collaborator samples came from the United States, Italy and Spain and covered acute and convalescent phases of COVID-19. The dataset comprised deeply sampled blood TCRbeta repertoires from subjects exposed to, actively infected with, or recovered from COVID-19. The repertoires were released in a freely available public database meant as a resource for research on the immune response to SARS-CoV-2. The material from the prospective study consisted of cDNA or gDNA derived from T cells, B-cell-depleted T cells, or PBMCs. Nearly every sample came with metadata listing a de-identified subject ID, COVID-19 status, age in years and sex. Where HLA class I and class II types were available, the types were taken from metadata supplied by the sample provider, not from assay-based typing. Samples came from the ongoing ImmuneRACE study (first 160 participants) plus 1,254 subjects from 6 global collaborators. What the work shows at the level of the full study, not this receptor alone: The amount of clinical and demographic metadata varied by source and participant and was provided uncurated.

CDR1 and CDR2 (SGHAT, FQDESV) derive from the germline V gene (reference sequence). From cysteine to phenylalanine, the CDR3 is 14 amino acids long. The DNA shown is the 42-base CDR3, in frame from base 1. Trimming removed 2 bases from V and 7 bases from J, leaving 14 bases between the germline ends. The immunoSEQ Assay, a bias-controlled multiplex PCR, was used to amplify TCRbeta CDR3 regions from genomic DNA. The original methods were these. The number of nucleated cells in each sample was estimated from the amplification of reference gene primers within the assay. To quantify the absolute abundance of each unique TCRbeta CDR3 rearrangement, sequence reads were collapsed and filtered. For each sample, productive Simpson clonality was calculated as the square root of Simpson's diversity index across productive rearrangements. Not all clones reach the TCRdb copy of this immuneACCESS table, which keeps in-frame sequences only. Checked studies attribute under half of the gap to unresolved V genes and leave the rest unexplained. That table furnishes V, J and clone size, whereas the DNA furnished D and trimming. This sample lists hundreds of thousands of clones; 88% were detected once. Of the sample, 2% to 2.5% falls within the top ten clones.

The sequence derives from a woman between 35 and 50 years old who had recovered from COVID-19. Sequenced sample: peripheral blood. The sequence joins TRBV11-1 to TRBJ1-2; no confident D gene assignment can be made. Here is the DNA: TGTGCCAGCAGCTTAAACCCCCCCTCGGGTGGCTACACCTTC. The resulting protein is CASSLNPPSGGYTF.